This entry describes one T cell receptor beta chain. The sample is drawn from a study of preoperative IRX-2 immunotherapy in early breast cancer. As for treatment: preoperative locoregional IRX-2 cytokine immunotherapy. Preoperative locoregional IRX-2 cytokine immunotherapy was tested in the phase Ib source study. Sequencing used immunoSEQ multiplex PCR; TCRdb keeps in-frame clones, though not all of them. This sample has around 13,000 clones, with approximately 91% found just once. Germline CDR1 MNHNY, CDR2 SVGAGI (reference sequence). This CDR3 is built from 15 residues. The V end lost 6 bases, the J end lost 4 bases, and 15 bases lay between the germline ends.

The chain recombines TRBV6-6 with TRBJ2-2; D possibly matches TRBD1 or TRBD2 (5 bases each). Sample collection occurred from a patient treated with IRX-2 immunotherapy. The clonotype originates from a human donor with breast cancer. Written as DNA, the CDR3 is TGTGCCAGCAGCCCCCCGGGACCAATCACCGGGGAGCTGTTTTTT. This sequence encodes CASSPPGPITGELFF.